This TCR beta chain appears in the sequencing data of a study of regulatory T cells in long-lasting Graves disease. Looking at the study overall: Newly diagnosed Graves' patients took antithyroid drugs under 3 months.

V dropped 5 bases and J dropped 2 bases, with 16 bases sitting between them. Germline V gene data show CDR1 as MNHEY and CDR2 as SVGEGT. The CDR3 loop spans 15 amino acids. Regarding time point: newly diagnosed GD, antithyroid drugs for less than 3 months. PBMCs were the source of the RNA used for TCR sequencing. Sequencing libraries for TCR beta were prepared with iRepertoire HTBI primers and Arm-PCR of CDR3 regions. TCRdb processed the multiplex PCR reads anew with MiXCR; each CDR3 protein has one entry. Of 400,000 to 500,000 distinct CDR3 sequences in the sample, over 15% were seen once. This sample was shared with a second study, whose subject was T cells in Graves' hyperthyroidism and ophthalmopathy. This second study notes: It was considered stable Graves' hyperthyroidism when ophthalmopathy did not progress within 18 months. For the diagnoses, clinical symptoms, serum thyroxine and TRAb, thyroid ultrasound and orbital computed tomography were used. Progression to ophthalmopathy was predicted a median of roughly seven months early.

V is TRBV6-2 or TRBV6-3 and J is TRBJ2-7; D may correspond to TRBD1 or TRBD2 (5 bases each). The sequencing here drew on peripheral blood mononuclear cells (PBMCs), taken at new diagnosis, from a patient treated with antithyroid drugs. The source of this sequence is a young woman with Graves disease. The CDR3 sequence: CASSEEAGSAYEQYF. As DNA, the CDR3 is TGTGCCAGCAGTGAAGAGGCAGGGAGTGCCTACGAGCAGTACTTC.